A selection of T cell receptor beta chains follows, all from one sample in a study of T cell responses to AZD1222 COVID-19 vaccine. TCRdb keeps only in-frame clones here, not all; method: immunoSEQ multiplex PCR. The data hold 150,000 to 250,000 clones, with approximately 93% observed a single time. Sample: peripheral blood, taken 28 days after the second AZD1222 dose. The receptors were gathered from an adult who received the AZD1222 COVID-19 vaccine. Each CDR3 is given with its conserved first and last residue. D genes are given only for firm matches. Only some rows state a clone size, as once, few, many or a class for expanded clones.

V	length	D	J	size	CDR3	DNA
TRBV12-3/TRBV12-4	12	.	TRBJ1-5	.	CASSQSGQPQHF	TGTGCCAGCAGTCAATCGGGTCAGCCCCAGCATTTT
TRBV20-1	10	.	TRBJ1-2	.	CSASRIVAAF	TGCAGTGCTAGCCGTATTGTGGCCGCCTTC
TRBV9	16	TRBD1	TRBJ2-7	.	CASSVTIGTGGLEQYF	TGTGCCAGCAGCGTAACTATTGGGACAGGGGGACTCGAGCAGTACTTC
TRBV2	14	TRBD1	TRBJ1-1	.	CASRKDRGDTEAFF	TGTGCCAGCAGGAAAGACAGGGGCGACACTGAAGCTTTCTTT
TRBV14	19	TRBD1	TRBJ1-4	.	CASSLFSGTGRGTNEKLFF	TGTGCCAGCAGCCTTTTCTCCGGGACAGGGCGGGGGACTAATGAAAAACTGTTTTTT
TRBV14	16	TRBD2	TRBJ2-3	.	CASSRRTSGARDTQYF	TGTGCCAGCAGCCGTAGGACTAGCGGGGCCCGAGATACGCAGTATTTT
TRBV6-5	15	TRBD1	TRBJ2-2	.	CASRTQGANTGELFF	TGTGCCAGCAGGACCCAGGGGGCCAACACCGGGGAGCTGTTTTTT
TRBV24-1	14	.	TRBJ2-1	once	CATSDLQGAPEQFF	TGTGCCACCAGTGATTTGCAAGGGGCCCCTGAGCAGTTCTTC
TRBV12-3/TRBV12-4	12	.	TRBJ2-3	.	CASSLWADTQYF	TGTGCCAGCAGTTTATGGGCAGATACGCAGTATTTT
TRBV12-5	12	.	TRBJ2-1	.	CASGPDPGGQFF	TGTGCTAGTGGTCCGGACCCCGGGGGGCAGTTCTTC
TRBV11-2	14	.	TRBJ2-1	.	CASSQGSPYNEQFF	TGTGCCAGCAGCCAGGGATCCCCCTACAATGAGCAGTTCTTC
TRBV19	15	TRBD2	TRBJ2-3	.	CASSLTSGTGDTQYF	TGTGCCAGTAGTTTAACTAGCGGCACGGGGGATACGCAGTATTTT
TRBV9	15	.	TRBJ1-3	.	CASSVEPAHGNTIYF	TGTGCCAGCAGCGTAGAACCAGCACATGGAAACACCATATATTTT
TRBV7-7	16	TRBD1	TRBJ1-2	.	CASSLGRQGLYDGYTF	TGTGCCAGCAGCTTAGGGCGACAGGGGTTATATGATGGCTACACCTTC